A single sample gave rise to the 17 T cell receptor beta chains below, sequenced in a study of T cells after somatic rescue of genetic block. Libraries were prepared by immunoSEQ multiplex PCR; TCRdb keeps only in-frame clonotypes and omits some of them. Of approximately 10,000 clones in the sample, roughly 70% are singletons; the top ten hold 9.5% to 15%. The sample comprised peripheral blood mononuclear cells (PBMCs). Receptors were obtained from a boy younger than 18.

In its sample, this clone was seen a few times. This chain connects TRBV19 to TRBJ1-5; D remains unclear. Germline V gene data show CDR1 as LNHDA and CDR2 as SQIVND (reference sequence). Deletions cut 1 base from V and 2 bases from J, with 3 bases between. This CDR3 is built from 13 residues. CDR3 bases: TGTGCCAGTAGTATAGGGGGCAATCAGCCCCAGCATTTT. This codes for CASSIGGNQPQHF. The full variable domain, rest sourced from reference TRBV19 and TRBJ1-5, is DGGITQSPKYLFRKEGQNVTLSCEQNLNHDAMYWYRQDPGQGLRLIYYSQIVNDFQKGDIAEGYSVSREKKESFPLTVTSAQKNPTAFYLCASSIGGNQPQHFGDGTRLSIL.

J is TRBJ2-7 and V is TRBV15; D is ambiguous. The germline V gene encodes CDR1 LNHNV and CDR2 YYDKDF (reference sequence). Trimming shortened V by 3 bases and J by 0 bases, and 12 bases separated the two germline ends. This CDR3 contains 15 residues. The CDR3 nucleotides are TGTGCCACCAGCAGCAACCTCCCAAGCTCCTACGAGCAGTACTTC. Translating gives CATSSNLPSSYEQYF.

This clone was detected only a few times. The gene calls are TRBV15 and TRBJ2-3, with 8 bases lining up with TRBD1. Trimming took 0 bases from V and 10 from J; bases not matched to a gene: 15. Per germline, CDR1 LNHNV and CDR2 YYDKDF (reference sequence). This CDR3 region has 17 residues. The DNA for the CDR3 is TGTGCCACCAGCAGAGACCGCTGGACCCAGACAGGGGAGGCGCAGTATTTT. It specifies CATSRDRWTQTGEAQYF.

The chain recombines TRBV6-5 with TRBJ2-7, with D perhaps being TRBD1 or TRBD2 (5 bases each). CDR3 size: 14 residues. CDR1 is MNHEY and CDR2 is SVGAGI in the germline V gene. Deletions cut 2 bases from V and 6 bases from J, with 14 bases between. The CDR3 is CASSYQGARGEQYF. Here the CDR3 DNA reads TGTGCCAGCAGTTACCAGGGAGCAAGGGGCGAGCAGTACTTC.

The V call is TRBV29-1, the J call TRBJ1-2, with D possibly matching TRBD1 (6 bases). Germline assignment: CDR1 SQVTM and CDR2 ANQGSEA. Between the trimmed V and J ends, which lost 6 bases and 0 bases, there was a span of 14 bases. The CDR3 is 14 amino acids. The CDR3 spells CSVERGNTNYGYTF. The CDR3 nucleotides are TGCAGCGTGGAGAGGGGGAATACTAACTATGGCTACACCTTC.

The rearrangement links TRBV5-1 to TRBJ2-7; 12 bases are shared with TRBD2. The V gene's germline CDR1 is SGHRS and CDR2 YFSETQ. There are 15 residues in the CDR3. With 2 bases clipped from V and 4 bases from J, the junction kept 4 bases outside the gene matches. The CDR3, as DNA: TGCGCCAGCAGCTTTCTAGCGGGAGGGCCATACGAGCAGTACTTC. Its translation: CASSFLAGGPYEQYF.

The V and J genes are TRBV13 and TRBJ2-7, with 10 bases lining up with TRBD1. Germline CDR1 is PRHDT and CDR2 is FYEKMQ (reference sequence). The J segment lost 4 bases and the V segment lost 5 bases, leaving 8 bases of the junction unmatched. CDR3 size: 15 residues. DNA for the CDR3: TGTGCCAGCAGCGGAAGGACAGGGGGAAGGTACGAGCAGTACTTC. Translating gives CASSGRTGGRYEQYF.

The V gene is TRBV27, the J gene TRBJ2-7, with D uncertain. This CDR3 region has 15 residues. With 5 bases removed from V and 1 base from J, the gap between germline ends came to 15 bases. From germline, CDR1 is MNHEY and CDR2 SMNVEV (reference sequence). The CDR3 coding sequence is TGTGCCAGCAGTGCGGACGTCGGCCGGTCCTACGAGCAGTACTTC. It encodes CASSADVGRSYEQYF.

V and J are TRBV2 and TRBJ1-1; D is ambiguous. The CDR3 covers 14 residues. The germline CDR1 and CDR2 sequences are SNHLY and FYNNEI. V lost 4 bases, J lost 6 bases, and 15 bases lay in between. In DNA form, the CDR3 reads TGTGCCAGCAGTGGTCACGAGCGGAGCCCTGAAGCTTTCTTT. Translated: CASSGHERSPEAFF.

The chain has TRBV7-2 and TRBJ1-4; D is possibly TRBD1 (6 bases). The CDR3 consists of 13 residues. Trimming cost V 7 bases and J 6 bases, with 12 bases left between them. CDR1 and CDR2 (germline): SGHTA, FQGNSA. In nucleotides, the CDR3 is TGTGCCAGCATGGGGGGCAAGGATGAAAAACTGTTTTTT. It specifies CASMGGKDEKLFF.

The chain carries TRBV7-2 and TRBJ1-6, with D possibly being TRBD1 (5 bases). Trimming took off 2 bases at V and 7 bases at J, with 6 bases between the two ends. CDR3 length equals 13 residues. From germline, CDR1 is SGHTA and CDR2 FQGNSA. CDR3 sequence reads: CASSLTGNSPLHF. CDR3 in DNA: TGTGCCAGCAGCTTAACAGGCAATTCACCCCTCCACTTT. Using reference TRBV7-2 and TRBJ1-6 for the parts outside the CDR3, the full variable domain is GAGVSQSPSNKVTEKGKDVELRCDPISGHTALYWYRQSLGQGLEFLIYFQGNSAPDKSGLPSDRFSAERTGGSVSTLTIQRTQQEDSAVYLCASSLTGNSPLHFGNGTRLTVT.

The CDR3, as DNA: TGTGCCAGCAGCTTGGGGCCCAATCAGCCCCAGCATTTT. Its translation is CASSLGPNQPQHF. The genes are TRBV5-6 and TRBJ1-5, with D unclear. The CDR3 consists of 13 residues. Deletions cut 0 bases from V and 3 bases from J, with 4 bases between. Germline loops: CDR1 SGHDT, CDR2 YYEEEE.

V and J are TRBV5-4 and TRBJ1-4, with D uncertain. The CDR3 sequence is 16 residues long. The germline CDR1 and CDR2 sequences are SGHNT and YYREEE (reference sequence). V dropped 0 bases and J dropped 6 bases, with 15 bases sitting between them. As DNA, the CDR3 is TGTGCCAGCAGCTTGGATAGGACCCTTGGGGATGAAAAACTGTTTTTT. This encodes CASSLDRTLGDEKLFF.

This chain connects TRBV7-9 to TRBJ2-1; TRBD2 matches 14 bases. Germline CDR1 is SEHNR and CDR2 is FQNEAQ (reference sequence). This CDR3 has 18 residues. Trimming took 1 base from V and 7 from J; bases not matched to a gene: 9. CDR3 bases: TGTGCCAGCAGCTTAGTAGGGACTAGCGGGAGCAGGGTGAATGAGCAGTTCTTC. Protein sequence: CASSLVGTSGSRVNEQFF.

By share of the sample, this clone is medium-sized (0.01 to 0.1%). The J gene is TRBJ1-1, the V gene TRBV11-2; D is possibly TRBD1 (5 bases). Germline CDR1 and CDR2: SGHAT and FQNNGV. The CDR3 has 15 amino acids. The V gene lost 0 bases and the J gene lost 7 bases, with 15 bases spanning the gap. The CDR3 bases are TGTGCCAGCAGCTTAGATATAAGCGGGCAGGGTGAAGCTTTCTTT. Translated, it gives CASSLDISGQGEAFF.

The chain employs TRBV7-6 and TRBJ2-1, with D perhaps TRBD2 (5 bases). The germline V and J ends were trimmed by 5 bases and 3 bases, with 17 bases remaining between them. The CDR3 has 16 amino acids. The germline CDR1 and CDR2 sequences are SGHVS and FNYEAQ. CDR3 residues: CASSTGGSEFYNEQFF. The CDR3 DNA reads TGTGCCAGCAGCACCGGAGGTAGCGAGTTCTACAATGAGCAGTTCTTC.

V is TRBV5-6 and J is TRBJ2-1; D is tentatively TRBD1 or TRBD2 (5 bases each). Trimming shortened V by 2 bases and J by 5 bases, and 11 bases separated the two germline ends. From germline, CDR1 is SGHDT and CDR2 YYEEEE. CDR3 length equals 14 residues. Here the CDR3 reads CASSFGAVNNEQFF. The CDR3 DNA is TGTGCCAGCAGCTTCGGGGCGGTCAACAATGAGCAGTTCTTC.